The 2 T cell receptor beta chains given below trace back to one sample, sequenced in a study of T cell changes during pregnancy in multiple sclerosis. Some clones are missing from TCRdb's copy, which holds only in-frame ones; the method was immunoSEQ multiplex PCR. The data contain some 29,000 clones, around nine tenths of them singletons. Sequences were derived from CD4+ T cells from peripheral blood mononuclear cells, sampled in the first trimester of pregnancy. Receptors were obtained from a female donor in good health, enrolled as a control in a pregnancy study.

The V and J genes are TRBV9 and TRBJ1-1, with D perhaps TRBD1 (5 bases). V was pared by 3 bases and J by 4 bases, with 16 bases between. Looked up from germline, CDR1 is SGDLS and CDR2 is YYNGEE. The CDR3 is 15 amino acids. CDR3 sequence: CASSASDGGGTEAFF. For the CDR3, the DNA is TGTGCCAGCAGCGCTTCGGATGGGGGAGGCACTGAAGCTTTCTTT.

V and J are TRBV5-1 and TRBJ2-3; 10 nucleotides align to TRBD2. In germline, CDR1 is SGHRS, CDR2 YFSETQ. V lost 1 base and J lost 3; bases outside the gene matches: 2. CDR3 length: 15 amino acids. The CDR3 sequence: CASSLLAGETDTQYF. The CDR3 region has the DNA TGCGCCAGCAGCTTGCTAGCGGGAGAAACAGATACGCAGTATTTT.